These T cell receptor beta chains were read from a single sample in a study of blood T cell repertoires in COVID-19. Profiling relied on immunoSEQ multiplex PCR, and the TCRdb table lists in-frame clones only, not all of them. The sample carries 190,000 or so clones, roughly 79% recorded once. Material: peripheral blood. These receptors were collected from a human donor with acute or convalescent COVID-19. The donor label of this sample is uncertain. Each CDR3 is given with its conserved first and last residue. A D gene is named only where the DNA matches it firmly. Rows may omit the clone size; those that give it use once, few, many or a size class.

j_gene	abundance	d_gene	v_gene	CDR3aa
TRBJ2-1	few	TRBD2	TRBV27	CASSLKAPGLAVYNEQFF
TRBJ1-1	.	TRBD1	TRBV5-1	CASSSGGTNTEAFF
TRBJ2-5	.	TRBD1	TRBV9	CASSGTGGTQYF
TRBJ2-1	.	.	TRBV11-2	CASSLVGSGSYNEQFF
TRBJ1-2	.	.	TRBV10-3	CAISVSGDGYTF
TRBJ2-1	.	.	TRBV19	CASRAGSYNEQFF
TRBJ2-2	.	TRBD2	TRBV6-6	CASSYGTSGRAGELFF
TRBJ1-1	.	.	TRBV18	CASSRTRNTEAFF
TRBJ2-2	.	TRBD2	TRBV7-3	CASSPAQRGTGELFF
TRBJ1-3	.	.	TRBV30	CAWSFQGTNTIYF
TRBJ1-4	.	TRBD1	TRBV3-1/TRBV3-2	CASSPEDRGYGDGNEKLFF
TRBJ1-3	once	.	TRBV18	CASSPPSSSSGNTIYF
TRBJ1-1	.	.	TRBV15	CATSRVRGWTEAFF
TRBJ1-2	.	.	TRBV5-6	CASSLSGGWGYTF
TRBJ2-5	.	TRBD1	TRBV7-9	CASSLVGRGLETQYF
TRBJ2-2	.	TRBD1	TRBV9	CASSVTGVNTGELFF
TRBJ1-2	.	.	TRBV18	CASSPSGGDSYGYTF
TRBJ2-5	.	TRBD1	TRBV5-5	CASSSPPGQQETQYF
TRBJ1-3	.	.	TRBV2	CASMEAELGNTIYF
TRBJ2-1	.	TRBD2	TRBV27	CASSSRLAGGPGEQFF
TRBJ2-5	few	.	TRBV4-3	CASSRDFQETQYF
TRBJ2-3	few	.	TRBV5-1	CASSIGQGGTDTQYF
TRBJ2-1	.	TRBD2	TRBV3-1/TRBV3-2	CASSQTSGYNEQFF
TRBJ1-4	.	.	TRBV27	CASSFGQPGTNEKLFF
TRBJ1-4	.	.	TRBV3-1/TRBV3-2	CASSQVLAGSLNEKLFF
TRBJ1-3	.	.	TRBV25-1	CASGPPRVGNTIYF
TRBJ1-4	.	TRBD1	TRBV5-1	CASSSGTGVNEKLFF
TRBJ1-2	.	TRBD1	TRBV7-2	CASSFWTGENGYTF
TRBJ1-4	.	.	TRBV2	CASSKGAATNEKLFF
TRBJ1-4	.	.	TRBV11-2	CASSFGSNEKLFF
TRBJ1-1	.	TRBD1	TRBV7-9	CASSLYRGEAFF
TRBJ1-6	.	.	TRBV10-2	CASSEKVGYSPLHF
TRBJ1-2	.	TRBD1	TRBV13	CASSYRQGDYGYTF
TRBJ2-3	.	.	TRBV10-3	CAISESQGTTDTQYF
TRBJ2-3	once	TRBD2	TRBV11-1	CASSSGLALDTQYF
TRBJ2-7	.	.	TRBV5-5	CASSLEGYEQYF
TRBJ2-6	.	.	TRBV28	CASSLDSLPGANVLTF
TRBJ1-1	.	.	TRBV5-1	CASSLAVNTEAFF
TRBJ2-2	.	TRBD2	TRBV5-1	CASSLGASGNTGELFF
TRBJ1-2	.	TRBD1	TRBV4-2	CASSQDLRGRVYGYTF
TRBJ1-5	once	.	TRBV18	CASSPRGGNQPQHF
TRBJ1-2	.	.	TRBV6-1	CASSEDGRYYGYTF
TRBJ2-1	once	TRBD2	TRBV24-1	CATSDSGLAGVSNEQFF
TRBJ2-4	.	.	TRBV28	CASSLYTLAKNIQYF
TRBJ2-7	.	.	TRBV11-2	CASSSRHDAYEQYF
TRBJ2-7	.	TRBD2	TRBV9	CASSVSGSSGIGEQYF
TRBJ2-1	.	.	TRBV7-3	CASSPPGANEQFF
TRBJ1-1	.	.	TRBV6-5	CASTSTGNTEAFF
TRBJ1-4	.	TRBD1	TRBV5-1	CASSLRGQQNEKLFF
TRBJ2-2	.	.	TRBV9	CASSKQVSNTGELFF
TRBJ2-5	.	TRBD2	TRBV5-6	CASSTPGLARQETQYF
TRBJ1-1	.	.	TRBV28	CAGAVGMGEAFF
TRBJ2-7	.	TRBD2	TRBV9	CASSGQRDRTYEQYF
TRBJ2-3	.	.	TRBV28	CASSTRTAANTDTQYF
TRBJ2-7	few	TRBD2	TRBV6-2/TRBV6-3	CASSYGTSGNTYEQYF